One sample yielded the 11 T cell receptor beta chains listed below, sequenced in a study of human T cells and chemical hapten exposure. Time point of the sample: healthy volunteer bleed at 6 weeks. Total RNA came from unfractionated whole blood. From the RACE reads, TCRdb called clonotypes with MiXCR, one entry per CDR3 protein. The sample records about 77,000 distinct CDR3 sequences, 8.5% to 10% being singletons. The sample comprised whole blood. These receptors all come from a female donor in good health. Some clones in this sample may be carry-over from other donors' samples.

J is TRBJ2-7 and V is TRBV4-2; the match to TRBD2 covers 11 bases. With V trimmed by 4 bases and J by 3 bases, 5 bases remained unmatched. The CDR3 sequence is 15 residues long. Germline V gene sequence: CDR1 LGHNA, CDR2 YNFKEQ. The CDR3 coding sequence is TGTGCCAGCAGCCCCTCGGGACTAGCGGTCTACGAGCAGTACTTC. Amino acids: CASSPSGLAVYEQYF.

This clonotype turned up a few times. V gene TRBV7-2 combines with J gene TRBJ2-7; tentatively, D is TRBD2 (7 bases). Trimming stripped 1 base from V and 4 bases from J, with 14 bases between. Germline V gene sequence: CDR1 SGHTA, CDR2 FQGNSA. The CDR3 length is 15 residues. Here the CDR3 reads CASSLGGGGRYEQYF. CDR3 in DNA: TGTGCCAGCAGCTTAGGAGGGGGGGGGCGGTACGAGCAGTACTTC.

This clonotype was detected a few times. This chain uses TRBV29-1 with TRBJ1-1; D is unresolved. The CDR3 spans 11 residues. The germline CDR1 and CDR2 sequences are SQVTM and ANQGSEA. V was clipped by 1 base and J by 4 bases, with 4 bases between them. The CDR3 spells CSVEVSTEAFF. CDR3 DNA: TGCAGCGTTGAAGTATCCACTGAAGCTTTCTTT. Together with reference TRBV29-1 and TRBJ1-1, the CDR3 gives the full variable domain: SAVISQKPSRDICQRGTSLTIQCQVDSQVTMMFWYRQQPGQSLTLIATANQGSEATYESGFVIDKFPISRPNLTFSTLTVSNMSPEDSSIYLCSVEVSTEAFFGQGTRLTVV.

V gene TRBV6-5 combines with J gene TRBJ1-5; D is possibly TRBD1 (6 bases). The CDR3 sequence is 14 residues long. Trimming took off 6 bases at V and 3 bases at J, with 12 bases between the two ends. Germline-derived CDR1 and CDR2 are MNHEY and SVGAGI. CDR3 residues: CASRPTGPNQPQHF. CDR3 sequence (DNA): TGTGCCAGCAGGCCGACAGGACCCAATCAGCCCCAGCATTTT.

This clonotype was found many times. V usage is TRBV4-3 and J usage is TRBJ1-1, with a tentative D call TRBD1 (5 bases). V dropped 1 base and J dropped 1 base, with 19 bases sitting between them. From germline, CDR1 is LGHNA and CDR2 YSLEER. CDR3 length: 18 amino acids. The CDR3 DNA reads TGCGCCAGCAGCCAAGGGGCGGGCCTGGGACGGCGGAACACTGAAGCTTTCTTT. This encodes CASSQGAGLGRRNTEAFF.

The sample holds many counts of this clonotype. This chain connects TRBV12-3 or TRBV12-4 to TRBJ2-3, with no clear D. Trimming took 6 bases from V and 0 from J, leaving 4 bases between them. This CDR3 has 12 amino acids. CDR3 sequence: CASSFSTDTQYF. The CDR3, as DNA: TGTGCCAGCAGCTTTAGCACAGATACGCAGTATTTT.

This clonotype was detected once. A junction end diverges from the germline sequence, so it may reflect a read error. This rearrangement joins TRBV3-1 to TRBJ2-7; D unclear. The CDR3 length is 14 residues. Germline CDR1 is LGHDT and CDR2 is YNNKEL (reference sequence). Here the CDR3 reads CASSPTVLSHEQYF. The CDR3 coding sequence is TGTGCCAGCAGCCCTACAGTTCTCTCCCACGAGCAGTACTTC.

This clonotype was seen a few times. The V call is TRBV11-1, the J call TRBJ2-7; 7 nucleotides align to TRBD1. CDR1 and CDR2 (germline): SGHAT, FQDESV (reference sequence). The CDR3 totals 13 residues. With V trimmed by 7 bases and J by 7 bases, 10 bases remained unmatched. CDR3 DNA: TGTGCCAGCACATTTACAGGGGCGAAAGAGCAGTACTTC. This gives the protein CASTFTGAKEQYF.

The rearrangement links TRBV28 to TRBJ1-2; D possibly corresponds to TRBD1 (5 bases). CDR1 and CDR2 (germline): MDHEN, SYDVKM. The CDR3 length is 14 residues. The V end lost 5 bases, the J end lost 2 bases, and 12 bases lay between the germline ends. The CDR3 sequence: CASSNDRSNYGYTF. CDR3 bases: TGTGCCAGCAGTAACGACAGAAGCAACTATGGCTACACCTTC.

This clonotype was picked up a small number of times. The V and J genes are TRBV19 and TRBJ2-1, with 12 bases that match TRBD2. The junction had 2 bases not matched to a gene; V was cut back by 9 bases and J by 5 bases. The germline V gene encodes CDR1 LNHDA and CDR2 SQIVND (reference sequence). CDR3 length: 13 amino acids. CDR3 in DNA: TGTGCCAGCCTAGCGGGGGGGAACAATGAGCAGTTCTTC. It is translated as CASLAGGNNEQFF.

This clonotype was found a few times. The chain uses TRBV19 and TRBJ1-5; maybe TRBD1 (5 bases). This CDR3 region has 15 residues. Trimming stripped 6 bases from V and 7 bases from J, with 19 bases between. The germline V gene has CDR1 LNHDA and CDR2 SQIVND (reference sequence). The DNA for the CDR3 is TGTGCCAGTAGACCCGGGGAGGGACGGAGCCAGCCCCAGCATTTT. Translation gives CASRPGEGRSQPQHF.